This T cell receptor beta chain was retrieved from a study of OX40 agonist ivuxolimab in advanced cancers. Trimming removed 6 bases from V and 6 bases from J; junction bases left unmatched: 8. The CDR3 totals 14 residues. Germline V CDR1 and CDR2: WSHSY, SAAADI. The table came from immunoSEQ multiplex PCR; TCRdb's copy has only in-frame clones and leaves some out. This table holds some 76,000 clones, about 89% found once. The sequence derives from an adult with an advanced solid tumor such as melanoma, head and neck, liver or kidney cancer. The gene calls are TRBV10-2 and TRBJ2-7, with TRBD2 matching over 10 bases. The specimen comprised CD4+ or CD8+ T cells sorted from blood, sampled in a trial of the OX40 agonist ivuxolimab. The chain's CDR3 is CASRVIAGGTEQYF. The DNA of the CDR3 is TGCGCCAGCAGGGTAATAGCGGGAGGAACCGAGCAGTACTTC.